This T cell receptor beta chain originates from a study of regulatory T cells in long-lasting Graves disease. CDR3-region Arm-PCR and iRepertoire HTBI primers produced the TCR beta libraries. MiXCR was run by TCRdb on the multiplex PCR reads, yielding one entry per CDR3 protein. The sample lists over 200,000 distinct CDR3 sequences, 18% occurring once. As for time point: newly diagnosed GD, antithyroid drugs for less than 3 months. After RNA was extracted from PBMCs, the TCR library was made from it. This clonotype was found many times. The CDR3 runs to 12 residues. Trimming pared 5 bases from V and 1 base from J, leaving 7 bases between. Per germline, CDR1 SGHRS and CDR2 YFSETQ. The sample was also linked to a second study, of T cells in Graves' hyperthyroidism and ophthalmopathy.

The origin of this receptor is a woman aged 30 to 39 with Graves disease. This chain connects TRBV5-1 to TRBJ2-7; either TRBD1 or TRBD2 may fit D (5 bases each). Sample: peripheral blood mononuclear cells (PBMCs), taken at new diagnosis, from a patient treated with antithyroid drugs. The CDR3 coding sequence is TGCGCCAGCAGAGGGGAGTCCTACGAGCAGTACTTC. Amino acids: CASRGESYEQYF.